Reported below is one T cell receptor (beta chain). As yet, its antigen is unknown. The record originates from a study of CD8 T cells in Susac syndrome. Study results and limitations: Across the total CD8+ repertoires, 15 to 20 Susac-specific public clones were detected, and across the CD8+ TEMRA repertoires, several such clones were detected.

The authors reverse transcribed roughly 0.5 to 1 ug RNA with random hexamers. Via MiXCR, TCRdb re-called the immunoSEQ multiplex PCR reads, giving one row per CDR3 protein. The sample has about 100,000 distinct CDR3 sequences; 95% are singletons. Trimming shortened V by 7 bases and J by 6 bases, and 16 bases separated the two germline ends. The CDR3 loop spans 14 amino acids. Sequencing was done on a sample of CD8+ T cells from PBMCs. The clonotype was recovered from a human donor with Susac syndrome. The chain links TRBV12-3 or TRBV12-4 to TRBJ2-1; TRBD1 might be the D (6 bases). CDR3 protein: CASTWGTRSNEQFF. The CDR3 DNA reads TGTGCCAGCACCTGGGGGACAAGAAGCAATGAGCAGTTCTTC.